Described below is a single T cell receptor beta chain sequence and its context. The data are from a study of blood T cell repertoires in COVID-19. Study at large: Samples taken during acute and convalescent COVID-19 were collected in the United States, Italy and Spain.

The authors' processing: Scientists estimated how many nucleated cells there were by amplifying reference gene primers. Clones were read by immunoSEQ multiplex PCR, and TCRdb kept only the in-frame ones, dropping some. D and trimming come from the DNA, and the V and J calls and clone size come from that table. The profile covers 250,000 to 350,000 clones, with less than 90% appearing a single time and 10% to 15% taken by the ten largest. This CDR3 is built from 15 residues. V lost 1 base to trimming and J lost 7 bases; unmatched junction nucleotides: 1. CDR1 and CDR2 (germline): LGHDT, YNNKEL (reference sequence).

Input material: peripheral blood. This TCR was sampled from a woman in her 70s with COVID-19, enrolled during active disease. This chain connects TRBV3-1 (or the pseudogene TRBV3-2) to TRBJ1-6; 10 bases are shared with TRBD1. The CDR3 coding sequence is TGTGCCAGCAGCCAAGGGGACAGGGGAAATTCACCCCTCCACTTT. Translated, it gives CASSQGDRGNSPLHF.